This T cell receptor beta chain was sequenced for a study of blood T cells in healthy people across ages. Sample-barcoded 5' priming and a J-beta primer mix drove a second PCR of 7 to 11 cycles. TCRdb analysed the 5' RACE reads with MiXCR anew, one entry per CDR3 protein. This sample has about 830,000 distinct CDR3 sequences, with nearly 60% found just once. Every sample gave at least 5 micrograms of total RNA when it was extracted. A single count supports this clonotype. Its antigen is undetermined. The CDR3 has 15 amino acids. Germline V lookup: CDR1 MDHEN, CDR2 SYDVKM. Trimming cost V 3 bases and J 1 base, with 12 bases left between them. Notes on the study in general: Higher diversity and more naive CD4+ cells were features of long-lived donors, compared to aged donors. When one million T cells were used, diversity estimates were thought to be underestimates.

Sequenced material: blood. The rearrangement uses TRBV28 and TRBJ2-5; D is ambiguous. This clonotype was sampled from a man aged 30 to 45 in good health. This chain's CDR3 is CASSFPTESQETQYF. CDR3 bases: TGTGCCAGCAGTTTCCCTACAGAGAGCCAAGAGACCCAGTACTTC.